One and the same sample provided the 3 T cell receptor beta chains below, sequenced in a study of T cell responses to AZD1222 COVID-19 vaccine (dated by TCRdb to the early 2020s). Sample time point, as interpreted from the label and publication: about 28 days (+/-7) after the second vaccine dose. Library generation was performed with the immunoSEQ multiplex PCR assay. TCRdb mirrors the immuneACCESS table, restricted to in-frame sequences. Some clones are absent from its copies; in checked studies, under half trace to an unresolved V gene, and the reason for the others is unknown. This sample gives approximately 110,000 clones in total; around 83% of them show up just once. The ten largest clonotypes hold 3.5% to 4.5% of the sample. The sequencing here drew on peripheral blood, taken 28 days after the second AZD1222 dose. The receptors derive from an adult who received the AZD1222 COVID-19 vaccine.

The rearrangement joins TRBV27 to TRBJ2-3; the D is unclear. The germline V and J ends were trimmed by 1 base and 3 bases, with 5 bases remaining between them. The CDR3 is 13 amino acids. CDR1 MNHEY and CDR2 SMNVEV come from the germline V gene (reference sequence). CDR3 sequence (DNA): TGTGCCAGCAGTTTATTGGGGACAGATACGCAGTATTTT. Translation: CASSLLGTDTQYF.

J is TRBJ1-6 and V is TRBV3-1 (or the pseudogene TRBV3-2); no clear D gene. V lost 8 bases and J 5 bases, leaving 19 bases between the germline ends. Per germline, CDR1 LGHDT and CDR2 YNNKEL (reference sequence). This CDR3 has 16 amino acids. CDR3 coding DNA: TGTGCCAGCTCAACCCACCCTTATGGGAATAATTCACCCCTCCACTTT. This translates into CASSTHPYGNNSPLHF.

The J gene is TRBJ2-3, the V gene TRBV5-1; D might be TRBD2 (5 bases). Per germline, CDR1 SGHRS and CDR2 YFSETQ. V was pared by 6 bases and J by 0 bases, with 17 bases between. CDR3 length equals 16 residues. The CDR3 region has the DNA TGCGCCAGCACCGTTTTGCTAGCTAGTAGCACAGATACGCAGTATTTT. This sequence encodes CASTVLLASSTDTQYF.